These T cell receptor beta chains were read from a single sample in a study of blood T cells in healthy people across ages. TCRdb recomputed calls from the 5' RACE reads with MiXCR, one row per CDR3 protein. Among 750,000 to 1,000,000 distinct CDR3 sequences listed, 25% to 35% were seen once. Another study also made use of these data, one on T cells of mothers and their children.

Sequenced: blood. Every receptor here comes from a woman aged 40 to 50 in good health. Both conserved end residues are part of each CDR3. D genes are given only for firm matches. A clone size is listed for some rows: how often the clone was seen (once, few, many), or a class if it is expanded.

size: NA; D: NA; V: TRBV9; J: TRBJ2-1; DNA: TGTGCCAGCAGCCCTCAGGCCGCTCCCTACAATGAGCAGTTCTTC; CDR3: CASSPQAAPYNEQFF
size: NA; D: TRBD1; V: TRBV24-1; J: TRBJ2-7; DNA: TGTGCCACCAGTGATGCACCGCAGGACAGGCTCTCCTACGAGCAGTACTTC; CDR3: CATSDAPQDRLSYEQYF
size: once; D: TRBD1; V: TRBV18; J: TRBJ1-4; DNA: TGTGCCAGCTCGGGACAGGGTGGTGAAAAACTGTTTTTT; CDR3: CASSGQGGEKLFF
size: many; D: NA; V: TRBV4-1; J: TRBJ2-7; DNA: TGCGCCAGCAGCCAAGATCACGACGAGCAGTACTTC; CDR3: CASSQDHDEQYF
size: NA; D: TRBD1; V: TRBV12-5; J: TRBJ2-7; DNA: TGTGCTAGTGGTTTGTTTACCGGGACAGCCGTCTCCTACGAGCAGTACTTC; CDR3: CASGLFTGTAVSYEQYF
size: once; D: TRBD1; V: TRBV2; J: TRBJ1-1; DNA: TGTGCCAGCAGTGACATGACAGGGCTAGCTGAAGCTTTCTTT; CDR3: CASSDMTGLAEAFF
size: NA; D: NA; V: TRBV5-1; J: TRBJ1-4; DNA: TGCGCCAGCAGCTTCCAGGGCGATGAAAAACTGTTTTTT; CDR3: CASSFQGDEKLFF
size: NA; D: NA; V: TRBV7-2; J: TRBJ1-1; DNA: TGTGCCAGCAGCTTAGTGCCGGGCCCCCCTGAAGCTTTCTTT; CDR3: CASSLVPGPPEAFF
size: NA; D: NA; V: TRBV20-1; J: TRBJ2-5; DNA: TGCAGTGCTAGTGGGGGGGCGCCCCGTTTACCCCAAGAGACCCAGTACTTC; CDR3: CSASGGAPRLPQETQYF
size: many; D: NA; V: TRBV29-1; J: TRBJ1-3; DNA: TGCAGCGGTAACCGCGGAAACACCATATATTTT; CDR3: CSGNRGNTIYF
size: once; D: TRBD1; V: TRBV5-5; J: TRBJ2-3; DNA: TGTGCCAGCAGCGTCGACAGGGGGGATTTGGATACGCAGTATTTT; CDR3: CASSVDRGDLDTQYF
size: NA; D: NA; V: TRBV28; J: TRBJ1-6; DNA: TGTGCCAGCAGGACTACCCAAGACCGAGGCTCCTATAATTCACCCCTCCACTTT; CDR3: CASRTTQDRGSYNSPLHF
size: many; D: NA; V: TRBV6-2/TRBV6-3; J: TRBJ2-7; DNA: TGTGCCAGCAGTTACCGGCAGGGTCGTCCCTACGAGCAGTACTTC; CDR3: CASSYRQGRPYEQYF
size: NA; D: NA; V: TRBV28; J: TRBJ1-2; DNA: TGTGCCAGCAGGAGGGGAGGGGTAGGCTATGGCTACACCTTC; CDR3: CASRRGGVGYGYTF
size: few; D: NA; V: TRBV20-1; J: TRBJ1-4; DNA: TGCAGTGCCAGGAGCGACCCTGAAAAACTGTTTTTT; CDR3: CSARSDPEKLFF
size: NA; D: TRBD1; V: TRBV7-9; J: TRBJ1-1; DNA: TGTGCCAGCAGCTTTGGGTCGACAGGGGACACTGAAGCTTTCTTT; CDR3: CASSFGSTGDTEAFF
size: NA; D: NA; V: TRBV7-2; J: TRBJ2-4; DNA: TGTGCCAGCAGCTCCGGCGCTCGGACCTCCAAAAACATTCAGTACTTC; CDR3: CASSSGARTSKNIQYF
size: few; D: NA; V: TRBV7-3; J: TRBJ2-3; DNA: TGTGCCAGCAGTGAGGGGGACCCGAGGGCGCAGTATTTT; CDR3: CASSEGDPRAQYF
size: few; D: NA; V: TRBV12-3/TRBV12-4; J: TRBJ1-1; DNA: TGTGCCAGCAGTCCCCCCCAGGGGTTTATCAGTGAAGCTTTCTTT; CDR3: CASSPPQGFISEAFF
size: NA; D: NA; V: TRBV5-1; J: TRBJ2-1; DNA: TGCGCCAGCAGCTTGGGTCTAGCAGCCTCCTACAAGGAGCAGTTCTTC; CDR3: CASSLGLAASYKEQFF
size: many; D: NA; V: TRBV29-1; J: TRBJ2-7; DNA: TGCAGCGTTGAATCCCAGAAAACCTACGAGCAGTACTTC; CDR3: CSVESQKTYEQYF
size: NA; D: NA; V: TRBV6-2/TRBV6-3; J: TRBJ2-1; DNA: TGTGCCAGCAGACCGGACCGCTATGATGAGCAGTTCTTC; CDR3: CASRPDRYDEQFF
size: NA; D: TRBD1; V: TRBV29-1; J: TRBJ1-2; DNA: TGCAGCGTTGAGCTACGGGGCAGGGGGCGAGGCTACACCTTC; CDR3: CSVELRGRGRGYTF
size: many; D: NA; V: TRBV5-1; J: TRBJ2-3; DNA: TGCGCCAGCAGCTGGGGCTACCCGGAGCCAGATACGCAGTATTTT; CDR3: CASSWGYPEPDTQYF
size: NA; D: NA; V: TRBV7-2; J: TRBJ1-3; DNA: TGTGCCAGCAGCTTAGTGGCCTACAGGCCTGGAAACACCATATATTTT; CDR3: CASSLVAYRPGNTIYF
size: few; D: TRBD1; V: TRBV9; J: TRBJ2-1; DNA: TGTGCCAGCGGGGCCCGAGGGGGCGGTAAGCAGTTCTTC; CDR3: CASGARGGGKQFF
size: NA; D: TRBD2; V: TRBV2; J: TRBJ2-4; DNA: TGTGCCAGCACTCTACTAGCGGGGGGGCCGAATGAGCAGTACTTC; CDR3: CASTLLAGGPNEQYF
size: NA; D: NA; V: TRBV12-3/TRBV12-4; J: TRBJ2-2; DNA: TGTGCCAGCCCCTGGGGTCGTCCGAACACCGGGGAGCTGTTTTTT; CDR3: CASPWGRPNTGELFF
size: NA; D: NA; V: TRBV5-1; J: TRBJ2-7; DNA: TGCGCCAGCAGCTTGGGGTGGGGTCAGGGGGGCTACGAGCAGTACTTC; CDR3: CASSLGWGQGGYEQYF
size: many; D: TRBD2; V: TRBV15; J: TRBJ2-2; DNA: TGTGCCACCAGCATAGCGGGGGGCGATTCCGGGGAGCTGTTTTTT; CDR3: CATSIAGGDSGELFF
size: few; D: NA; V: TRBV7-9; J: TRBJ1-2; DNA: TGTGCCAGCAGCTTAGAACATGAATATGGCTACACCTTC; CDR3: CASSLEHEYGYTF
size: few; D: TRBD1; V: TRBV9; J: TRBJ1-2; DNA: TGTGCCAGCAGCGCCCCCGGACAGGGAGACTATGGCTACACCTTC; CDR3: CASSAPGQGDYGYTF
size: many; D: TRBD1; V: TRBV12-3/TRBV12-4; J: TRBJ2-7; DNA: TGTGCCAGCAGTCGACAGGGGTTCTACGAGCAGTACTTC; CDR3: CASSRQGFYEQYF
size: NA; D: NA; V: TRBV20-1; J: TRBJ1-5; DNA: TGCAGTGCTAGACCCGGGGAGAGCATGCCCCAGCATTTT; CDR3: CSARPGESMPQHF
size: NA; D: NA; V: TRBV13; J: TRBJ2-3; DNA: TGTGCCAGCAGCTTAGGGGGGGCCAGGGCAGATACGCAGTATTTT; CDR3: CASSLGGARADTQYF
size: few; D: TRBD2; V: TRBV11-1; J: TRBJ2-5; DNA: TGTGCCAGCAGCTTGCATCGGCGGGGGTCAGCCAGGGAGACCCAGTACTTC; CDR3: CASSLHRRGSARETQYF
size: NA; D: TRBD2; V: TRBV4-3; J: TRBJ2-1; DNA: TGCGCCAGCAGCCAAGGACTAGCGGCGGGGGCCAATGAGCAGTTCTTC; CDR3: CASSQGLAAGANEQFF
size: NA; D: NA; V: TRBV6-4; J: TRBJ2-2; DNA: TGTGCCAGCAGTGACTCGACTAGCACCGGGGAGCTGTTTTTT; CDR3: CASSDSTSTGELFF
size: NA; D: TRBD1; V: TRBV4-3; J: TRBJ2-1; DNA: TGCGCCAGCAGCCCAGGACAGGGGGCTTTCGATGAGCAGTTCTTC; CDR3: CASSPGQGAFDEQFF
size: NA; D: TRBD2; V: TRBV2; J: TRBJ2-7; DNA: TGTGCCAGCAATGGGGCTAGCGGGGGCCTCTCCTACGAGCAGTACTTC; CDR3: CASNGASGGLSYEQYF